This paragraph covers one T cell receptor beta chain sequence. Its target is not known. Only in-frame clones appear in the TCRdb table, and some are missing; sequencing was by immunoSEQ multiplex PCR. This table has about 97,000 clones, over 75% appearing once. The sample belongs to a study of T cell responses to AZD1222 COVID-19 vaccine. Findings and caveats of the study: Dominant CD4 TCR responses targeted spike regions 160-218 and 743-854. Once two AZD1222 doses were given, Spike-specific TCR breadth and depth went up.

The sample consisted of peripheral blood, taken on day 0 of AZD1222 vaccination. The sequence was collected from an adult in good health.

The CDR3 bases are TGTGCCAGCAGTTTAGGCGGCTACAATGAGCAGTTCTTC. This translates into CASSLGGYNEQFF. The rearrangement joins TRBV27 to TRBJ2-1; D gene ambiguous. This CDR3 is built from 13 residues. Germline V gene lookup returns CDR1 MNHEY and CDR2 SMNVEV (reference sequence). Trimming left V 2 bases short and J 3 bases short, with 5 bases between.